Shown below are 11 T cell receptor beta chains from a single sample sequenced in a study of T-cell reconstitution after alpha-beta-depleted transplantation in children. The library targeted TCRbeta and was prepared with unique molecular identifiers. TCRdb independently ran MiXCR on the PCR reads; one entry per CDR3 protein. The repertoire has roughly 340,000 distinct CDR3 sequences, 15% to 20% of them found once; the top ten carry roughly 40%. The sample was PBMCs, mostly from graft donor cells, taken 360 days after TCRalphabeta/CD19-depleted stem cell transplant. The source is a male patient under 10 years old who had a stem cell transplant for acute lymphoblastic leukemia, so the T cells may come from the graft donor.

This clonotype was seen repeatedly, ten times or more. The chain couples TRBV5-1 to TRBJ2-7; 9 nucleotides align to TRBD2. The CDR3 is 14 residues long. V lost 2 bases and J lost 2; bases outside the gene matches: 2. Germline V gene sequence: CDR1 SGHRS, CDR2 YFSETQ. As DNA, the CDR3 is TGCGCCAGCAGCTTTAGCGGGAGCCCCTACGAGCAGTACTTC. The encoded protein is CASSFSGSPYEQYF.

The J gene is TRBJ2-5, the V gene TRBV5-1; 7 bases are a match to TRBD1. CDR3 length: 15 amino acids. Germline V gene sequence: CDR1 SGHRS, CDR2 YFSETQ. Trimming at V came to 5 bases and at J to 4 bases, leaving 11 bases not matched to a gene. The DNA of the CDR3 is TGCGCCAGCAGGAAAACGACAGGGCGAGGAGAGACCCAGTACTTC. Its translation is CASRKTTGRGETQYF.

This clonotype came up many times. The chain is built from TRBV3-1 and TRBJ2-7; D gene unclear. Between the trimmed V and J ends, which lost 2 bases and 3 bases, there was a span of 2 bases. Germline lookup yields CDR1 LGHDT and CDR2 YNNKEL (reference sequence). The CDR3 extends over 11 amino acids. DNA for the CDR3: TGTGCCAGCAGCCAAATCTACGAGCAGTACTTC. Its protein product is CASSQIYEQYF.

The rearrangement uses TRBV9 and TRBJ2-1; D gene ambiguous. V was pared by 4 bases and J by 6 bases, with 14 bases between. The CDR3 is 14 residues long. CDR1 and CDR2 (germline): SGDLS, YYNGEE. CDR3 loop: CASSLTSTGNEQFF. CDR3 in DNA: TGTGCCAGCAGCTTGACCTCGACCGGCAATGAGCAGTTCTTC.

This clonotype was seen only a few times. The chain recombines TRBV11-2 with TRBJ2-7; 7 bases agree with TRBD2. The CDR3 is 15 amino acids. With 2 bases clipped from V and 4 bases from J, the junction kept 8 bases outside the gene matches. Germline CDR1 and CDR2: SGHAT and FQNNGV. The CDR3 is CASSLSGGSSYEQYF. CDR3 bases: TGTGCCAGCAGCTTATCGGGCGGGAGCTCATACGAGCAGTACTTC.

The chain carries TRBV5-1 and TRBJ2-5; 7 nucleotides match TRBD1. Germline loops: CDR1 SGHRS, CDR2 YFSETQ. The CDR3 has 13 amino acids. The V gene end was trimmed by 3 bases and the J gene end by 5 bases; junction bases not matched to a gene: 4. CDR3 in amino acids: CASSYTGAETQYF. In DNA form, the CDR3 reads TGCGCCAGCAGCTACACAGGGGCGGAGACCCAGTACTTC.

For the CDR3, the DNA is TGCAGTGCCTCCGGACCTGACAGCAATCAGCCCCAGCATTTT. It codes for CSASGPDSNQPQHF. The chain combines TRBV20-1 with TRBJ1-5, with unresolved D. The V gene's germline CDR1 is DFQATT and CDR2 SNEGSKA (reference sequence). The CDR3 has 14 residues. V shed 6 bases and J shed 1 base, with 13 bases lying between them.

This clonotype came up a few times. The CDR3 DNA is TGCGCCAGCAGCCAAGGGTTCGGGTACCAAGAGACCCAGTACTTC. It specifies CASSQGFGYQETQYF. V is TRBV4-3 and J is TRBJ2-5; the D is unclear. This CDR3 has 15 residues. CDR1 LGHNA and CDR2 YSLEER come from the germline V gene. V lost 1 base, J lost 0 bases, and 9 bases lay in between.

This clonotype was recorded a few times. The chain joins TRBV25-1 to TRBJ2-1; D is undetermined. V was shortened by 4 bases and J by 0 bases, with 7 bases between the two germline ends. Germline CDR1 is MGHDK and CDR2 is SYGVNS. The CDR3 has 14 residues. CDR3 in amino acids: CASSGHGSYNEQFF. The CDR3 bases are TGTGCCAGCAGTGGACACGGCTCCTACAATGAGCAGTTCTTC.

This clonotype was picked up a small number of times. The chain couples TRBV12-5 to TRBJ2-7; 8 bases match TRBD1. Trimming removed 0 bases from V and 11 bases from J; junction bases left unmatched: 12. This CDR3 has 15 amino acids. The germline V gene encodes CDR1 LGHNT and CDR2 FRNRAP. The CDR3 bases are TGTGCTAGTGGTTTGGTCCCCCTCGACAGGGGCATAAAGTACTTC. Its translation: CASGLVPLDRGIKYF.

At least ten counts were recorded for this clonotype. CDR3 coding DNA: TGCGCCAGCAGCCAAGATGTATCGGGATCGATTCAAGCTGGGGAGCAGTTCTTC. Protein sequence: CASSQDVSGSIQAGEQFF. The V and J genes are TRBV4-1 and TRBJ2-1, with D possibly matching TRBD2 (5 bases). The V and J ends lost 0 bases and 10 bases respectively, with 25 bases between them. The CDR3 is made up of 18 amino acids. The germline V gene encodes CDR1 MGHRA and CDR2 YSYEKL.